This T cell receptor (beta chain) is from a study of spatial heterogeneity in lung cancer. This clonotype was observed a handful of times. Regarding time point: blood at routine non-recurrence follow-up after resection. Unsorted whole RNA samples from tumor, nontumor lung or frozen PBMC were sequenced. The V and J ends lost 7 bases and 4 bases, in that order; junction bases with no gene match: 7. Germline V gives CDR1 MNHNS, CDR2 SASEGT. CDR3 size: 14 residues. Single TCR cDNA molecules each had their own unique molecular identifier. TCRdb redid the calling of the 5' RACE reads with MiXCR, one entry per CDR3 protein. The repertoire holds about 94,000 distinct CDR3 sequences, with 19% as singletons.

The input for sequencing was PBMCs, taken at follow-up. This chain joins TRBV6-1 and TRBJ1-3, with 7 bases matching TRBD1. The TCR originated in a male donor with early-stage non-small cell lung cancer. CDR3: CASTPGTVGNTIYF. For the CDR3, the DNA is TGTGCCAGCACTCCCGGGACAGTGGGAAACACCATATATTTT.